The following is a T cell receptor beta chain sequence with its context. Original data processing: Reference gene primer amplification gave nucleated cell count estimates. Here immunoSEQ multiplex PCR was the method, and the copy in TCRdb shows in-frame clones only, minus some. V and J calls and clone size are given by that table; D and trimming were obtained from the DNA. The table lists about 400,000 clones, 70% to 90% of them singletons, with more than 1% in the top ten. The CDR3 length is 16 residues. These data belong to a study of blood T cell repertoires in COVID-19. Overall study context: Spain, Italy and the United States supplied samples that represented acute and convalescent COVID-19. The analysed material was cDNA or gDNA that came from T cells, B-cell-depleted T cells, or PBMCs.

The receptor comes from a man in his forties or fifties with acute or convalescent COVID-19. This rearrangement joins TRBV21-1 to TRBJ2-7; the table's D gene call, TRBD2, was not cross checked with the DNA. TRBV21-1 counts as a pseudogene. Sequenced: peripheral blood. The CDR3 here is CASSKEPFGGRSEQYF. The CDR3 DNA reads TGTGCCAGCAGCAAAGAGCCATTTGGCGGGCGGTCCGAGCAGTACTTC.